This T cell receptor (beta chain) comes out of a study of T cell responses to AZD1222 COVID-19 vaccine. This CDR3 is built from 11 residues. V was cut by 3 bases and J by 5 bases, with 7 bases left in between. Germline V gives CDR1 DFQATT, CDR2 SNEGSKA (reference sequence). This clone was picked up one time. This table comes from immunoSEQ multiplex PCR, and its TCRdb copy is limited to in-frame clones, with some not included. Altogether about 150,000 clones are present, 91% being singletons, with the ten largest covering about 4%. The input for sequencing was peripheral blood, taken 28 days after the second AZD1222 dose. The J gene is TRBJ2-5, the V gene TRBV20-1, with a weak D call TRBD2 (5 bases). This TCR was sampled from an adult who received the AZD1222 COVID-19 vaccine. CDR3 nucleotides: TGCAGTGCTAGTCCGGGGGAGACCCAGTACTTC. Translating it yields CSASPGETQYF.